One and the same sample provided the 9 T cell receptor beta chains below, sequenced in a study of cytotoxic CD8 clonotypes in ibrutinib-treated CLL. The method was immunoSEQ multiplex PCR; TCRdb's version includes in-frame clones alone and lacks a portion of them. The sample lists 150,000 to 200,000 clones, around nine tenths occurring once. Sequenced here: PBMCs, sampled at disease progression, from a patient treated with ibrutinib. These receptors came from a human donor with chronic lymphocytic leukemia.

This clone has a single count. This sequence joins TRBV19 and TRBJ2-5; 8 bases align to TRBD1. The CDR3 sequence is 15 residues long. J was trimmed by 0 bases and V by 7 bases; bases with no gene match: 7. Germline V gives CDR1 LNHDA, CDR2 SQIVND (reference sequence). CDR3 residues: CASTKRDRYQETQYF. In nucleotides, the CDR3 is TGTGCCAGTACTAAACGGGACAGGTACCAAGAGACCCAGTACTTC.

The chain joins TRBV5-1 to TRBJ2-2, with 13 bases that match TRBD2. Germline lookup yields CDR1 SGHRS and CDR2 YFSETQ. The V and J ends lost 2 bases and 6 bases, in that order; junction bases with no gene match: 4. This CDR3 spans 16 amino acids. For the CDR3, the DNA is TGCGCCAGCAGCTTAGGAGGACTAGCGGGAGCCGGGGAGCTGTTTTTT. It translates to CASSLGGLAGAGELFF.

The chain links TRBV19 to TRBJ1-2; 7 nucleotides line up with TRBD1. V was clipped by 3 bases and J by 5 bases; unmatched bases: 6. The germline V gene has CDR1 LNHDA and CDR2 SQIVND (reference sequence). This CDR3 region has 14 residues. The CDR3 here is CASSIRDRRYGYTF. For the CDR3, the DNA is TGTGCCAGTAGTATCCGGGACAGAAGATATGGCTACACCTTC.

This chain links TRBV6-1 with TRBJ2-7; the match to TRBD2 covers 10 bases. Germline-derived CDR1 and CDR2 are MNHNS and SASEGT. With V trimmed by 7 bases and J by 3 bases, 3 bases remained unmatched. The CDR3 consists of 13 residues. The CDR3 DNA is TGTGCCAGCATAGCGGGAGGTTACTACGAGCAGTACTTC. Its protein product is CASIAGGYYEQYF.

The chain couples TRBV5-1 to TRBJ2-2; the match to TRBD2 covers 10 bases. V trimming: 4 bases; J trimming: 5 bases; junction bases outside the gene matches: 8. This CDR3 contains 16 residues. Germline CDR1 SGHRS, CDR2 YFSETQ. The CDR3 nucleotides are TGCGCCAGCAGCGGAGGGACTAGCGCTACGACCGGGGAGCTGTTTTTT. Translation gives CASSGGTSATTGELFF.

This clone was recorded only once. This chain uses TRBV7-6 with TRBJ2-3; no firm D call. The V gene lost 1 base and the J gene lost 4 bases, with 6 bases spanning the gap. The CDR3 runs to 13 residues. Per germline, CDR1 SGHVS and CDR2 FNYEAQ. CDR3 amino acids: CASSLVWADTQYF. The CDR3 nucleotides read TGTGCCAGCAGCTTAGTGTGGGCAGATACGCAGTATTTT.

V gene TRBV6-5 combines with J gene TRBJ1-1; TRBD1 matches at 7 bases. J gave up 1 base and V 3 bases, and 2 bases lay outside the gene matches. Germline CDR1 MNHEY, CDR2 SVGAGI. This CDR3 contains 14 residues. CDR3 DNA sequence: TGTGCCAGCAGTTATAACAGGGGGAACACTGAAGCTTTCTTT. It is translated as CASSYNRGNTEAFF.

The V gene is TRBV5-6, the J gene TRBJ1-2; D may be TRBD1 (6 bases). CDR3 size: 17 residues. The V end lost 4 bases, the J end lost 8 bases, and 27 bases lay between the germline ends. Germline assignment: CDR1 SGHDT and CDR2 YYEEEE. This chain's CDR3 is CASSRMRGRDIEGGYTF. The CDR3 DNA is TGTGCCAGCAGCCGGATGAGGGGACGGGACATCGAGGGAGGCTACACCTTC.

The chain employs TRBV19 and TRBJ1-1, with D possibly being TRBD1 (6 bases). Per the germline V gene, CDR1 is LNHDA and CDR2 is SQIVND (reference sequence). The CDR3 consists of 14 residues. Trimming took off 10 bases at V and 7 bases at J, with 22 bases between the two ends. In DNA form, the CDR3 reads TGTGCCACCTCAGCCGACAGGCTTGAATTTGAAGCTTTCTTT. Amino acids: CATSADRLEFEAFF.